Listed below are T cell receptor beta chains from one sample, sequenced in a study of T cells in Graves' hyperthyroidism and ophthalmopathy. TCRdb reprocessed the multiplex PCR reads via MiXCR and lists one record per CDR3 protein. The sample has about 550,000 distinct CDR3 sequences; 20% to 25% are singletons. The sequenced material came from blood. These receptors were taken from a man in his late teens or twenties with Graves' hyperthyroidism. Each CDR3 is given with its conserved first and last residue. D genes are given only for firm matches. A clone size is listed for some rows: how often the clone was seen (once, few, many), or a class if it is expanded.

size,D,J,V,CDR3,DNA
-,-,TRBJ1-1,TRBV20-1,CSAWADGAEAFF,TGCAGTGCATGGGCCGATGGGGCTGAAGCTTTCTTT
-,-,TRBJ2-7,TRBV7-9,CASSAGEGRQYF,TGTGCCAGCAGCGCAGGAGAGGGTCGGCAGTACTTC
-,TRBD1,TRBJ1-2,TRBV6-1,CASKSGTGGNYGYTF,TGTGCCAGCAAATCCGGGACAGGGGGCAACTATGGCTACACCTTC
-,-,TRBJ2-7,TRBV12-3/TRBV12-4,CASSLEQGRYEQYF,TGTGCCAGCAGTTTAGAACAGGGTCGCTACGAGCAGTACTTC
-,-,TRBJ1-2,TRBV12-3/TRBV12-4,CASTPKGILNYGYTF,TGTGCCAGCACCCCGAAGGGAATCCTTAACTATGGTTACACCTTC
many,TRBD1,TRBJ1-1,TRBV30,CAVDRVFTEAFF,TGTGCCGTTGACAGGGTCTTCACTGAAGCTTTCTTT
-,TRBD2,TRBJ2-7,TRBV20-1,CSARDLVNSGGYEQYF,TGCAGTGCTAGAGATCTCGTTAATAGCGGGGGCTACGAGCAGTACTTC
-,-,TRBJ2-7,TRBV5-1,CASSWGGRDLYEQYF,TGCGCCAGCAGCTGGGGAGGCAGGGACCTCTACGAGCAGTACTTC
-,-,TRBJ2-5,TRBV15,CATSRIGETQYF,TGTGCCACCAGCAGGATCGGGGAGACCCAGTACTTC
-,-,TRBJ1-1,TRBV14,CASGRGGTEAFF,TGTGCCAGCGGAAGGGGAGGCACTGAAGCTTTCTTT
many,-,TRBJ2-5,TRBV11-2,CASSLRRGEETQYF,TGTGCCAGCAGCTTACGGCGGGGTGAAGAGACCCAGTACTTC
many,TRBD2,TRBJ2-5,TRBV2,CASKVKLAGETQYF,TGTGCCAGCAAAGTCAAACTAGCGGGGGAGACCCAGTACTTC
few,-,TRBJ2-7,TRBV30,CAWTLTGTGGEQYF,TGTGCCTGGACCCTGACAGGAACGGGGGGCGAGCAGTACTTC
many,TRBD1,TRBJ1-2,TRBV28,CASSSDRVPGGYGYTF,TGTGCCAGTTCGTCTGACAGGGTGCCCGGGGGGTATGGCTACACCTTC
many,-,TRBJ2-2,TRBV2,CASSRPGIFYTGELFF,TGTGCCAGCAGTCGACCCGGGATTTTCTACACCGGGGAGCTGTTTTTT
many,TRBD1,TRBJ2-7,TRBV5-1,CASSSGQGIPYEQYF,TGCGCCAGCAGCTCAGGACAGGGGATCCCCTACGAGCAGTACTTC
-,TRBD1,TRBJ2-7,TRBV6-2/TRBV6-3,CASTQQGSSYEQYF,TGTGCCAGCACTCAACAGGGGAGCTCCTACGAGCAGTACTTC
many,-,TRBJ2-5,TRBV11-2,CATRIAQTQYF,TGTGCCACCCGCATAGCCCAGACCCAGTACTTC
many,-,TRBJ2-7,TRBV25-1,CASSEAREVEEQYF,TGTGCCAGCAGTGAAGCCCGAGAGGTGGAAGAGCAGTACTTC
-,-,TRBJ1-1,TRBV5-6,CASSFPTPGPTEAFF,TGTGCCAGCAGCTTCCCGACCCCGGGGCCGACTGAAGCTTTCTTT
-,-,TRBJ2-2,TRBV7-8,CASGLWGASTGELFF,TGTGCCAGCGGCCTATGGGGGGCAAGCACCGGGGAGCTGTTTTTT
-,-,TRBJ1-2,TRBV6-2/TRBV6-3,CASGEYYGYTF,TGTGCCAGCGGGGAGTACTATGGCTACACCTTC
many,-,TRBJ2-7,TRBV6-1,CASSEEVASDSYEQYF,TGTGCCAGCAGTGAAGAGGTGGCCTCGGACTCCTACGAGCAGTACTTC
-,-,TRBJ2-5,TRBV6-1,CASSDWVTAETQYF,TGTGCCAGCAGCGACTGGGTCACAGCAGAGACCCAGTACTTC
few,TRBD1,TRBJ1-1,TRBV11-2,CASSSSDRGSTEAFF,TGTGCCAGCAGCTCCTCGGACAGGGGGAGCACTGAAGCTTTCTTT
few,-,TRBJ1-5,TRBV19,CASSTDRFGQPQHF,TGTGCCAGTAGTACCGACAGATTTGGACAGCCCCAGCATTTT
few,-,TRBJ1-2,TRBV2,CAGSESGGALDGYTF,TGTGCCGGCAGTGAATCGGGGGGCGCGTTGGATGGCTACACCTTC